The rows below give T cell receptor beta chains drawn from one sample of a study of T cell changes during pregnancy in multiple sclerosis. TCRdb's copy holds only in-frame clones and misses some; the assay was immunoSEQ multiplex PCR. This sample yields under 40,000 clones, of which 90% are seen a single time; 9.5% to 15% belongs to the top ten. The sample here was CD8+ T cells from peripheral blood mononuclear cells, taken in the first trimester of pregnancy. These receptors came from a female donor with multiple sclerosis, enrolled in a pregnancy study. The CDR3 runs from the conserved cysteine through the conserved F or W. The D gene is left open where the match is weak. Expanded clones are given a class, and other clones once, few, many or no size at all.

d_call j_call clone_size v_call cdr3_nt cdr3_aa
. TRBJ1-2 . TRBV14 TGTGCCAGCAGCCAACAGGGAGGGTTCTATGGCTACACCTTC CASSQQGGFYGYTF
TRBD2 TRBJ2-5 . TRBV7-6 TGTGCCAGCAGTCCCCGGCCGGGTAGCGGGAGATTTTGGGAGACCCAGTACTTC CASSPRPGSGRFWETQYF
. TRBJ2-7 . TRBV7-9 TGTGCCAGCAGCACGGACATCTCCTACGAGCAGTACTTC CASSTDISYEQYF
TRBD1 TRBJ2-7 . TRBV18 TGTGCCAGCTCTAACACAGGGGGCGCCTACGAGCAGTACTTC CASSNTGGAYEQYF
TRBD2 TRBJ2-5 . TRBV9 TGTGCCAGCAGCCCAAGCGGGGCCCCGCAAGAGACCCAGTACTTC CASSPSGAPQETQYF
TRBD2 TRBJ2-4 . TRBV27 TGTGCCAGCAGTCCTGGACTAGCGGGAGCGGTGTTCGCCAAAAACATTCAGTACTTC CASSPGLAGAVFAKNIQYF
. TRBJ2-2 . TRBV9 TGTGCCAGCAGCGTAGGACTAGTTAGCACCGGGGAGCTGTTTTTT CASSVGLVSTGELFF
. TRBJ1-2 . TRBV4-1 TGCGCCAGCGCTGGCGGGGTAAAAAACTATGGCTACACCTTC CASAGGVKNYGYTF
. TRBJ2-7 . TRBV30 TGTGCCTGGAGTGTACAGTACGAGCAGTACTTC CAWSVQYEQYF
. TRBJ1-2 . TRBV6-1 TGTGCCAGCAGTGAACCAGACAGCCGAAGATGGGGCTACACCTTC CASSEPDSRRWGYTF
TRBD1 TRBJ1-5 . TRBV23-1 TGCGCCAGCAGACACTCAAATACAGGGGGTTTCGATCAGCCCCAGCATTTT CASRHSNTGGFDQPQHF
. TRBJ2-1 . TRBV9 TGTGCCAGCAGCGTAGACTGGGCACCCTACAATGAGCAGTTCTTC CASSVDWAPYNEQFF
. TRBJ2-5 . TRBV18 TGTGCCAGCTCACCTAGAGGTGGGGAGACCCAGTACTTC CASSPRGGETQYF
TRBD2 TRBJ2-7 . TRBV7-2 TGTGCCAGCAGCTTAGTGGCGGGAGGGCCGGACGAGCAGTACTTC CASSLVAGGPDEQYF
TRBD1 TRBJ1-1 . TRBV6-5 TGTGCCAGCAGTTATGGGACAGAAACTGAAGCTTTCTTT CASSYGTETEAFF
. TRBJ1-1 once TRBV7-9 TGTGCCAGCAGCTCGAGTTTCGGGGTCGACGAAGCTTTCTTT CASSSSFGVDEAFF
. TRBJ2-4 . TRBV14 TGTGCCAGCAGCCAACGGACGGGATTAGCCAAAAACATTCAGTACTTC CASSQRTGLAKNIQYF
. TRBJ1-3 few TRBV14 TGTGCCAGCAGCCCCTTTTCTGGAAACACCATATATTTT CASSPFSGNTIYF
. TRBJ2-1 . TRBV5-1 TGCGCCAGCAGCTTTATCCCGGGCAATGAGCAGTTCTTC CASSFIPGNEQFF
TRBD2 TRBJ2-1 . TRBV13 TGTGCCAGCAGCCGAAGCGTGGGACTAGCATATCACAATGAGCAGTTCTTC CASSRSVGLAYHNEQFF
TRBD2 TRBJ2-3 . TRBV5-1 TGCGCCAGCAGCTTGGCCACTAGCGGGAGAGATACGCAGTATTTT CASSLATSGRDTQYF
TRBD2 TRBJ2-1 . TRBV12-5 TGTGCTAGTGGTTTGGTTCCAAGGACTAGCAGATCCTACAATGAGCAGTTCTTC CASGLVPRTSRSYNEQFF
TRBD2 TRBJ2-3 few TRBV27 TGTGCCAGCAGTCTGACTAGCGGGAGAGTTATAGATACGCAGTATTTT CASSLTSGRVIDTQYF
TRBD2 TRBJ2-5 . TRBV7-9 TGTGCCAGCAGCCGGCGGGCGGGGGGGGCGCAAGAGACCCAGTACTTC CASSRRAGGAQETQYF
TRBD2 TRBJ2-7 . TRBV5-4 TGTGCCAGCAGCCCGGGTGCGGGAGGTGGGTACGAGCAGTACTTC CASSPGAGGGYEQYF
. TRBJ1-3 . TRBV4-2 TGTGCCAGCAGCCAAGAGGGGCAGGGCTTGGCTGTGGACACCATATATTTT CASSQEGQGLAVDTIYF
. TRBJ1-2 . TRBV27 TGTGCCAGCAGTCCCTCGGACAGACTCTATGGCTACACCTTC CASSPSDRLYGYTF